The 9 T cell receptor beta chains given below trace back to one sample, sequenced in a study of PD-L1 blockade in urothelial cancer. The time point was: pretreatment peripheral blood. TCRdb keeps only in-frame clones here, not all; method: immunoSEQ multiplex PCR. The sample includes around 70,000 clones, under 90% of them seen just once. This specimen consisted of PBMCs, obtained around atezolizumab (anti-PD-L1) treatment. Source of these receptors: a man between 65 and 85 years old with urothelial cancer.

The chain carries TRBV6-5 and TRBJ2-2; 9 bases are shared with TRBD2. V lost 4 bases to trimming and J lost 6 bases; unmatched junction nucleotides: 9. The CDR3 runs 16 residues. CDR1 MNHEY and CDR2 SVGAGI come from the germline V gene. DNA for the CDR3: TGTGCCAGCAGTTCTCTTAGCGGGAGACGGGCCGGGGAGCTGTTTTTT. This encodes CASSSLSGRRAGELFF.

The chain employs TRBV28 and TRBJ2-3; D unclear. The CDR3 is 14 residues long. V lost 8 bases, J lost 1 base, and 13 bases lay in between. CDR1 and CDR2 from the germline V gene are MDHEN and SYDVKM. Here the CDR3 reads CASLSDLRTDTQYF. CDR3 in DNA: TGTGCCAGCCTCAGTGACTTACGCACAGATACGCAGTATTTT. The variable domain in full, completed from reference TRBV28 and TRBJ2-3, reads DVKVTQSSRYLVKRTGEKVFLECVQDMDHENMFWYRQDPGLGLRLIYFSYDVKMKEKGDIPEGYSVSREKKERFSLILESASTNQTSMYLCASLSDLRTDTQYFGPGTRLTVL.

This clone was seen just once. The chain couples TRBV14 to TRBJ1-4; TRBD1 matches at 9 bases. The CDR3 spans 20 residues. The V gene end was trimmed by 4 bases and the J gene end by 3 bases; junction bases not matched to a gene: 18. Germline V lookup: CDR1 SGHDN, CDR2 FVKESK. The CDR3 DNA sequence: TGTGCCAGCAGCCGGACGAACCCACAGGGGGCACAGGTAGCTAATGAAAAACTGTTTTTT. Protein product: CASSRTNPQGAQVANEKLFF.

The chain is built from TRBV5-5 and TRBJ1-3; D unresolved. Trimming left V 0 bases short and J 0 bases short, with 4 bases between. From germline, CDR1 is SGHKS and CDR2 YYEKEE (reference sequence). This CDR3 is 14 amino acids long. CDR3 amino acids: CASSLESSGNTIYF. CDR3 coding DNA: TGTGCCAGCAGCTTGGAGAGCTCTGGAAACACCATATATTTT.

The rearrangement joins TRBV4-1 to TRBJ2-1; 10 bases fit TRBD1. The CDR3 is 17 residues long. V was pared by 4 bases and J by 7 bases, with 13 bases of the junction left unmatched. Germline V lookup: CDR1 MGHRA, CDR2 YSYEKL. CDR3 sequence: CASSRIRGTGDLNEQFF. CDR3 bases: TGCGCCAGCAGCCGGATCAGAGGGACAGGGGATTTGAATGAGCAGTTCTTC.

The chain couples TRBV19 to TRBJ1-4, with TRBD1 identical over 9 bases. The ends lost 5 bases at V and 8 bases at J; junction bases unmatched: 6. This CDR3 is built from 14 residues. Germline V gene lookup returns CDR1 LNHDA and CDR2 SQIVND (reference sequence). The CDR3 nucleotides read TGTGCCAGTAGTTTGGGACAGGGAAGAGAAAAACTGTTTTTT. Amino acid sequence: CASSLGQGREKLFF.

This sequence joins TRBV4-2 and TRBJ1-1; 9 bases match TRBD1. Trimming cost V 1 base and J 7 bases; bases outside gene matches: 13. CDR1 is LGHNA, CDR2 YNFKEQ, per germline. The CDR3 runs 17 residues. In DNA, the CDR3 is TGTGCCAGCAGCCAAGCCCCGGGACAGGGTAGCGGGGGTGAAGCTTTCTTT. Its protein product is CASSQAPGQGSGGEAFF.

V usage is TRBV14 and J usage is TRBJ2-2; D is uncertain. Germline CDR1 reads SGHDN; CDR2 reads FVKESK. This CDR3 comprises 13 residues. V lost 3 bases and J lost 7, with 9 bases in between. This CDR3 reads CASSQNSGGELFF. CDR3 in DNA: TGTGCCAGCAGCCAGAACAGTGGCGGGGAGCTGTTTTTT.

V and J are TRBV20-1 and TRBJ2-3; D is uncertain. Deletions cut 3 bases from V and 3 bases from J, with 4 bases between. The CDR3 consists of 11 residues. The germline V gene encodes CDR1 DFQATT and CDR2 SNEGSKA (reference sequence). CDR3 in amino acids: CSASGTDTQYF. The CDR3, as DNA: TGCAGTGCTAGCGGGACAGATACGCAGTATTTT.